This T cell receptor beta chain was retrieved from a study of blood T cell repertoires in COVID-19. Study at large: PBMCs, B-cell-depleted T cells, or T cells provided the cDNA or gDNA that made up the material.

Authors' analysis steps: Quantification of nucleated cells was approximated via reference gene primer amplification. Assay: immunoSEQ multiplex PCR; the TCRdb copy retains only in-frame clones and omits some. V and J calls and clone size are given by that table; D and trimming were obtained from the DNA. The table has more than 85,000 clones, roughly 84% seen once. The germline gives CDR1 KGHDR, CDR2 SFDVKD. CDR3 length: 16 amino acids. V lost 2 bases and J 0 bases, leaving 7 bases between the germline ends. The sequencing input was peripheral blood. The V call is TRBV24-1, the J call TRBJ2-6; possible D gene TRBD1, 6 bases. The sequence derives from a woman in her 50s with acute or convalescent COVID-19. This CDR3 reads CATSDSTGSGANVLTF. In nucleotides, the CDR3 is TGTGCCACCAGTGATTCGACAGGCTCTGGGGCCAACGTCCTGACTTTC.